This T cell receptor beta chain was captured in a study of cytomegalovirus exposure and HLA in healthy donors (dated by TCRdb to the late 2010s). Regarding the complete study: An earlier analysis of approximately 550 of the donors reported roughly 270 Gb of sequence data and some 120 million unique TCR beta sequences from approximately 180 million T cells. Every discovery cohort repertoire had been produced on one sequencing platform. An earlier analysis of several hundred of the donors applied high-throughput TCR beta sequencing to assess whether each TCR beta V gene segment acted as functional or pseudogenic. A handful of DR-DQ haplotypes were handled as single units for association and clustering because linkage in the cohort was strong. In a later analysis, previously published TCR beta repertoires from roughly 710 donors were re-analyzed and high-resolution HLA genotyping was added so that TCR occurrence patterns could be studied. The aim of the study was to test whether cataloging public T cell receptors could identify signatures of past pathogen exposure. A later genetic analysis took genome-wide SNP genotypes for 398 of the 666 donors and used that subset as a discovery cohort. Besides the first cohort of approximately 710 subjects, a separate validation cohort made up of roughly 120 different subjects was used. Donor age, sex, ethnicity and CMV serostatus were compiled alongside the repertoire data. The number of donors typed differed by locus, with roughly 620-630 for A, B, C, DRB1 and DQB1, around 560 for DQA1, approximately 580 for DPA1, and some 470 for DPB1. Among the approximately 400 genotyped donors, roughly 80% belonged to the genetic ancestry cluster associated with self-reported Caucasian donors. The study combined high-throughput TCR immunosequencing, statistical association of individual TCRs with disease status, and machine learning to predict cytomegalovirus infection status. Class I and class II HLA loci were covered by the typing at four-digit resolution. The later analysis used no new phenotypic data to find candidate immune exposures, relying instead on TCR beta sequences and their occurrence across donors. The study profiled the T cell repertoires of around 700 subjects by immunosequencing and related them to cytomegalovirus serostatus. Among 350 to 400 genotyped donors of the cohort, an average of about 240,000 unique TCR beta nucleotide sequences were sequenced per donor, roughly 20% of them non-productive. Roughly 300 gigabases of sequencing data and around 80 million unique TCR sequences made up an early release that covered approximately 700 HLA-typed donors.

Libraries were made using the immunoSEQ multiplex PCR assay. For the multiplex PCR, a mixture combining 60 forward primers for TCR Vbeta segments and 13 reverse primers for TCR Jbeta segments was used. A multiplex PCR assay on genomic DNA amplified the CDR3 region of rearranged TCR beta genes. On the Illumina HiSeq System, the amplified TCR beta libraries were sequenced as 87-base-pair reads. Regarding the original processing steps: A later analysis tallied 75 million to 95 million unique TCR beta chains across the 666 repertoires, and 10 million to 11 million of those chains were shared by two or more donors. A nearest-neighbor algorithm error-corrected the raw reads and collapsed the reads into unique sequences, merging closely related sequences to remove PCR and sequencing errors. V, D and J gene segments were assigned by aligning CDR3 sequences to IMGT reference sequences. For a sequence to be retained, at least a six-nucleotide match to both a V gene segment and a J gene segment was required. A rearrangement was called productive if the CDR3 had no stop codons and remained in frame with V and J, and every other rearrangement was called non-productive. Following IMGT convention, CDR3 was defined as the stretch from the second conserved V-encoded cysteine to the conserved J-encoded phenylalanine. The earlier analysis of 500 to 750 of the donors excluded any sequence lacking an unambiguous match to a single V gene segment. An earlier analysis of approximately 590 of the donors called V segments functional above 56.7% productive rearrangements and segregating when the between-donor standard deviation exceeded 5%. To diagnose cytomegalovirus status from the catalog of TCR beta chain sequences, a statistical classification framework was built. In a later analysis, V and J genes were assigned by comparing TCR nucleotide sequences against IMGT/GENE-DB human TR gene sequences. Using the TCRdist pipeline, a later analysis assigned CDR3 sequences along with most-parsimonious VDJ recombination scenarios. In a later analysis, every TCR beta chain was defined by the combination of its CDR3 amino acid sequence and its V-gene family, and reads without a unique V-gene family were dropped. To address suspected cross-contamination and a sequencing artifact, a later analysis removed around 600 highly shared, low-generation-probability nucleotide sequences. In a later analysis, a clonal expansion index for each public chain was calculated from normalized within-repertoire ranks of inferred template counts. In a later analysis, generation probabilities were computed with a VDJ recombination model fitted to out-of-frame rearrangements, and the resulting probabilities were checked against IGoR. A later analysis scored TCR-TCR, TCR-HLA and TCR-CMV co-occurrence with hypergeometric tests, applying a repertoire-size bias correction to TCR pairs. A later analysis estimated false discovery rates by permuting HLA or CMV assignments 20 times. In a later analysis, co-occurring TCRs were grouped with DBSCAN, and TCRdist sequence similarity was added when clustering was performed within HLA-allele-positive subsets. Co-occurrence clustering excluded repertoires with fewer than 30,000 or more than 120,000 public chains, plus five with anomalous nucleotide sharing. In its TCRdb copy, this immuneACCESS table keeps in-frame sequences only and misses some clones. Where compared with another copy, unresolved V genes explain less than half of these, and the others have no known cause. The D gene and trimming were derived from the DNA, and the V and J assignments and clone size from that table. The table held for this sample gives about 160,000 clones. Clones ranked in the top ten supply roughly 2% of the sample.

General study outcomes and caveats: In the study, roughly 160 TCR beta chains were listed as associated with cytomegalovirus. For the cohort, immune exposure information was limited to CMV serostatus. Because some donors lacked HLA typing at each locus, the association tests relied only on the typed subset. The cohort was sequenced for TCR beta chains only, and without alpha or paired-chain data the features that could be detected were limited. Because counts were too low, more than 15 rarely observed V segments, including chromosome 9 orphons, were excluded from the earlier analysis of several hundred of the donors. A later analysis found that HLA-associated TCR beta chains were more clonally expanded and had lower generation probabilities than equally common non-associated chains. The sequencing pipeline was judged likely to have produced a cluster of highly shared sequence variants as a technical artifact. In both the original and validation cohorts, the classifier was reported to diagnose cytomegalovirus status with high specificity and sensitivity. Presence/absence analyses assumed roughly uniform sequencing depth across donors, an assumption that may not hold. In a later analysis, the rate of TCR association differed among HLA loci, with DRB1 alleles having the most associated TCRs and HLA-C alleles having the fewest. In an earlier analysis of some 540 of the donors, most TCR beta V segments appeared in productive rearrangements about 90% or about 30% of the time, broadly matching IMGT annotations. A later analysis reported that several top co-occurrence clusters appeared linked to parvovirus B19, influenza, CMV and Epstein-Barr virus. Most TCR sequences were seen in very few donors, while some public TCRs were found in many individuals. A few of the identified cytomegalovirus-associated TCR beta chains were confirmed in vitro to be specific for cytomegalovirus antigens. A later genetic analysis reported fewer N-insertions in productive TCRs among donors in an Asian-associated ancestry cluster than the roughly 670-donor mean. A later analysis associated some 17,000 TCR beta sequences with specific HLA alleles at a false discovery rate of 0.05. A further reported finding was that TCR beta sequences accurately predicted the HLA-A and HLA-B alleles for most subjects in the first cohort. Because the 87-base-pair reads could not distinguish some IMGT-functional V segments, including TRBV6-2 and TRBV6-3, those segments were excluded. Most CMV-associated TCR beta chains appeared to be HLA-restricted in a later analysis, and the HLA associations seemed to be driven largely by CMV exposure. Correlated functional status among segregating V segments might be attributable to linkage disequilibrium, but an unknown experimental factor could not be ruled out. In a later genetic analysis, a missense DCLRE1C variant was associated with V-gene and J-gene trimming of TCR beta chains, and the association was replicated in an independent cohort. When HLA alleles, especially DR and DQ, strongly co-occurred, TCR associations were difficult to assign to individual alleles. The authors suggested that the approach could potentially be generalized to other disease states and immunological phenotypes.

The cohort consisted of some 670 healthy bone marrow donors. Cohort members were all nominally healthy when sampled, although unrecorded immune exposures were likely present. The donor was CMV seronegative and belonged to the group of several hundred seronegative cohort members. A peripheral blood sample was collected from each donor, and TCR beta sequencing was performed on peripheral blood mononuclear cells. Genomic DNA extraction from the blood cell samples was performed with the Qiagen DNeasy Blood Extraction Kit. The CDR1 and CDR2 encoded by the germline V gene are SGHTA and FQGTGA. V loses 1 base of germline sequence and J loses 8 bases, and the interval between the two ends is 5 bases. The CDR3 numbers 11 residues from cysteine through phenylalanine. Only CDR3 DNA remains: 33 bases, in frame from the first base. Points on this clone: Its cognate antigen has yet to be identified.

The sequence derives from a man aged 30 to 45 in good health and CMV-seronegative. The sequencing input was PBMCs. The chain employs TRBV7-3 and TRBJ1-1, with no reliable assignment of the D segment. The DNA sequence is as follows: TGTGCCAGCAGCTTAAACGGGGAAGCTTTCTTT. Translated, this gives CASSLNGEAFF.